The rows below give T cell receptor beta chains drawn from one sample of a study of beta chain features in type 1 diabetes. Using immunoSEQ multiplex PCR, the repertoire was profiled, and TCRdb retains in-frame clones only, with some absent. The table includes 130,000 to 150,000 clones, around a tenth detected once. The sequenced sample consisted of central memory CD4+ T cells from blood. The receptor source for this set is a man younger than 35 in good health. Both conserved end residues are part of each CDR3. Each record gives: V gene, clone size, CDR3 protein. The size of a clone is reported for some rows only, either as once, few or many, or as a class for expanded clones.

>TRBV7-9|many
CASTPRGGSEQYF
>TRBV25-1|few
CASSEWGTSTGELFF
>TRBV6-5|-
CASSYSTGSDTEAFF
>TRBV4-2|few
CASSQGGTGGVGGYTF
>TRBV7-2|few
CASSLGGGTSNYGYTF
>TRBV7-3|many
CASSPKGGDEQYF
>TRBV9|few
CASSEGTNVLTF
>TRBV30|few
CAWSEGGLPLHF
>TRBV4-3|-
CASSQAGQGNTEAFF
>TRBV6-1|-
CASSKDRAGYTF
>TRBV11-2|-
CASSLDRVREQYF
>TRBV7-9|few
CASSLAQYTGELFF
>TRBV19|-
CASKLAVGSYEQYF
>TRBV7-2|-
CASSQRSGDRYEQYF
>TRBV7-2|-
CASSLVGTGGGGYTF
>TRBV28|many
CASSLGRDTDTQYF
>TRBV7-2|few
CASSSHEGVAGNTIYF
>TRBV18|few
CASSPTGQGAQSQETQYF
>TRBV28|few
CASSSPGTGFYEQYF
>TRBV4-1|-
CASSQTISGTQETQYF
>TRBV29-1|few
CSVEDRAYGYTF
>TRBV19|-
CASSTTGQGSGTGELFF
>TRBV5-1|-
CASSSQTSGNTIYF
>TRBV7-2|-
CASSPGRVRNTGELFF
>TRBV4-2|-
CASSLTSSGLGEQYF
>TRBV15|-
CATSRDKRETQYF
>TRBV7-8|-
CASSEQGNTIYF
>TRBV7-2|few
CASSPGQQREAFF
>TRBV13|-
CASSQRQGTAFF
>TRBV29-1|many
CSAGGQGGTYEQYF
>TRBV7-2|once
CASSLLAGYSYEQYF
>TRBV7-2|-
CASSRIGGGGEAFF
>TRBV6-6|few
CASSILDRTYEQYF
>TRBV18|-
CASSPSAGGSNIQYF
>TRBV5-1|-
CASSLGKGVGNSPLHF
>TRBV6-5|-
CASNLGRVNSPLHF
>TRBV5-1|few
CASSLTRTATYEQYF
>TRBV7-6|few
CASSAAGPRTDTQYF
>TRBV18|-
CASSPGTGDTGELFF
>TRBV20-1|few
CSAGRYGYTF
>TRBV6-1|few
CASSERAPLHF
>TRBV9|-
CASSVGTGLNEKLFF
>TRBV7-8|few
CASSLGGSRSNSPLHF
>TRBV7-2|few
CASSLATSDEQFF
>TRBV6-1|-
CASRLLAGETQYF
>TRBV4-2|-
CASGDFTGELFF
>TRBV9|-
CASSAEVTYTEAFF
>TRBV11-2|-
CASSLGVTDRGSPLHF
>TRBV5-4|few
CASSLQKETQYF
>TRBV7-9|many
CASSLRRENIQYF
>TRBV4-3|few
CASSPALAADNEQFF
>TRBV29-1|-
CSVEGRGQSSSYEQYF
>TRBV7-2|-
CASSPRGTSGTPYEQYF
>TRBV11-2|-
CASSLVAGAGDEQFF